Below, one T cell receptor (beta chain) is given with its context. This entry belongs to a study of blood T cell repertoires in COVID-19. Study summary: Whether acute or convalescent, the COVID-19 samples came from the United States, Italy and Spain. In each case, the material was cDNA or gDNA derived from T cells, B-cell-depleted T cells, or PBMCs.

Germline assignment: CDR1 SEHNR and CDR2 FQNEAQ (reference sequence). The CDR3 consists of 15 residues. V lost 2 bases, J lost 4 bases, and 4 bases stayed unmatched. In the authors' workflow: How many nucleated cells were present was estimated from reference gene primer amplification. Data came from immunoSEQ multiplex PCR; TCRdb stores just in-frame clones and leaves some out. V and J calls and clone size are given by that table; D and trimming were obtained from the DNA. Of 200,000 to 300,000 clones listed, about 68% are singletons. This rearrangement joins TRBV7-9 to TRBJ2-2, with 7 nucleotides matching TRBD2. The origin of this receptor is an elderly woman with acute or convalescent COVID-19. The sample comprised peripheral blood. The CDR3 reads CASSLMASGTGELFF. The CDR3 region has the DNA TGTGCCAGCAGCTTAATGGCTAGCGGCACCGGGGAGCTGTTTTTT.